This T cell receptor (beta chain) was captured in a study of shared clonotypes between healthy human individuals. Study-wide results and caveats: Estimated richness was generally greater in naive than memory subsets. Roughly 5% of naive CD4 clonotypes were common to a handful of donors.

Genomic DNA per cell subset filled all wells of several immunoSEQ plates. Profiling relied on immunoSEQ multiplex PCR, and the TCRdb table lists in-frame clones only, not all of them. The sample has around 1,900,000 clones, roughly 95% seen once. Naive CD8 cells, CD45RO-negative and positively selected for CCR7, excluded terminally differentiated effector memory CD45RA+ cells. Germline CDR1 is GTSNPN and CDR2 is SVGIG (reference sequence). V lost 6 bases, J lost 4 bases, and 6 bases lay in between. The CDR3 spans 10 residues. On this clone itself: What it binds is unknown.

This rearrangement joins TRBV30 to TRBJ1-2; the D gene is possibly TRBD1 (5 bases). The source of this sequence is a man younger than 30 in good health. Some clones in this sample may be carry-over from other donors' samples. The specimen was naive CD8+ T cells from PBMCs. The CDR3 coding sequence is TGTGCCTGCCAGGGCTATGGCTACACCTTC. Translating gives CACQGYGYTF.